The present entry profiles one T cell receptor (beta chain) with its context. Survey-level immunoSEQ sequencing profiled the TCR beta repertoire. Repertoires were generated with immunoSEQ multiplex PCR, while TCRdb's copy carries only in-frame clones and drops some. The sample lists about 50,000 clones, roughly 93% occurring once. The CDR3 has 15 amino acids. Germline values: CDR1 SGHRS, CDR2 YFSETQ. Trimming left V 0 bases short and J 0 bases short, with 7 bases between. The rearrangement links TRBV5-1 to TRBJ1-5, with D possibly being TRBD1 (5 bases). The sequenced sample consisted of PBMCs. The origin of this receptor is a man aged 40-49 years with rheumatoid arthritis. The CDR3 loop is CASSLEGISNQPQHF. In DNA, the CDR3 is TGCGCCAGCAGCTTGGAGGGGATTAGCAATCAGCCCCAGCATTTT.